These 20 T cell receptor beta chains were all obtained from the same sample, sequenced in a study of cytomegalovirus exposure and HLA in healthy donors. PCR amplification relied on 60 Vbeta primers (plus 13 Jbeta primers). Assay: immunoSEQ multiplex PCR; the TCRdb copy retains only in-frame clones and omits some. The table has under 200,000 clones, 82% seen once. Sample: PBMCs. Every receptor here comes from a woman aged 18 to 35 in good health and CMV-seronegative.

The chain is built from TRBV7-2 and TRBJ2-3; TRBD2 matches at 9 bases. Germline V gene sequence: CDR1 SGHTA, CDR2 FQGNSA. There are 13 residues in the CDR3. With V trimmed by 5 bases and J by 10 bases, 7 bases remained unmatched. This chain's CDR3 is CASSLNGLAPQYF. Written as DNA, the CDR3 is TGTGCCAGCAGCCTAAACGGACTAGCGCCGCAGTATTTT.

This clone was counted a single time. The chain combines TRBV5-1 with TRBJ2-7; D not resolved. Trimming stripped 0 bases from V and 4 bases from J, with 11 bases between. This CDR3 contains 14 residues. Germline assignment: CDR1 SGHRS and CDR2 YFSETQ. The CDR3 nucleotides read TGCGCCAGCAGCTTGGATTACAGCCTATACGAGCAGTACGTC. Translating gives CASSLDYSLYEQYV.

The gene calls are TRBV18 and TRBJ2-1; TRBD2 is a possible D gene (6 bases). Trimming cost V 3 bases and J 0 bases, with 15 bases left between them. Germline-derived CDR1 and CDR2 are KGHSH and LQKENI. The CDR3 is 17 residues long. CDR3 loop: CASSPALRRGSYNEQFF. The CDR3 nucleotides read TGTGCCAGCTCACCCGCCTTAAGGCGGGGCTCCTACAATGAGCAGTTCTTC. Using reference TRBV18 and TRBJ2-1 for the parts outside the CDR3, the full variable domain is NAGVMQNPRHLVRRRGQEARLRCSPMKGHSHVYWYRQLPEEGLKFMVYLQKENIIDESGMPKERFSAEFPKEGPSILRIQQVVRGDSAAYFCASSPALRRGSYNEQFFGPGTRLTVL.

V is TRBV7-2 and J is TRBJ1-2, with D unclear. Looked up from germline, CDR1 is SGHTA and CDR2 is FQGNSA. Between the trimmed V and J ends, which lost 5 bases and 6 bases, there was a span of 16 bases. The CDR3 is 14 residues long. In nucleotides, the CDR3 is TGTGCCAGCAGCCACTTTACCCTATCCGATGGCTACACCTTC. Protein product: CASSHFTLSDGYTF.

This clone was recorded once. The chain uses TRBV27 and TRBJ1-3; D is perhaps TRBD1 (5 bases). Germline V gene data show CDR1 as MNHEY and CDR2 as SMNVEV (reference sequence). There are 14 residues in the CDR3. Trimming took off 3 bases at V and 4 bases at J, with 10 bases between the two ends. The CDR3 nucleotides read TGTGCCAGCAGTTTCGGGGGGGACGGAAACACCATATATTTT. Protein: CASSFGGDGNTIYF.

The genes are TRBV7-6 and TRBJ2-1; D perhaps matches TRBD2 (5 bases). Germline V lookup: CDR1 SGHVS, CDR2 FNYEAQ. This CDR3 is 13 amino acids long. V lost 1 base and J lost 6, with 7 bases in between. CDR3 sequence (DNA): TGTGCCAGCAGCTTAGAACGGGGCAATGAGCAGTTCTTC. Translating it yields CASSLERGNEQFF.

The chain has TRBV27 and TRBJ2-1; TRBD2 is a possible D gene (6 bases). The V gene's germline CDR1 is MNHEY and CDR2 SMNVEV (reference sequence). V lost 3 bases, J lost 0 bases, and 9 bases lay in between. This CDR3 contains 15 residues. The CDR3 region has the DNA TGTGCCAGCAGTTTGGGCGGGGACTCCTACAATGAGCAGTTCTTC. This translates into CASSLGGDSYNEQFF.

The V call is TRBV5-1, the J call TRBJ2-7; 7 bases agree with TRBD2. The CDR3 spans 14 residues. J was trimmed by 3 bases and V by 1 base; bases with no gene match: 4. Germline values: CDR1 SGHRS, CDR2 YFSETQ. CDR3 coding DNA: TGCGCCAGCAGCTTGCTAGCGGATTACTACGAGCAGTACTTC. Translation gives CASSLLADYYEQYF. The full variable domain, rest sourced from reference TRBV5-1 and TRBJ2-7, is KAGVTQTPRYLIKTRGQQVTLSCSPISGHRSVSWYQQTPGQGLQFLFEYFSETQRNKGNFPGRFSGRQFSNSRSEMNVSTLELGDSALYLCASSLLADYYEQYFGPGTRLTVT.

The J gene is TRBJ1-2, the V gene TRBV7-2, with D uncertain. The CDR3 sequence is 14 residues long. CDR1 is SGHTA and CDR2 is FQGNSA in the germline V gene. V lost 1 base and J 8 bases, leaving 14 bases between the germline ends. The CDR3 reads CASSLGVRGEGYTF. In DNA form, the CDR3 reads TGTGCCAGCAGCTTAGGGGTTCGGGGTGAAGGCTACACCTTC.

V is TRBV19 and J is TRBJ1-4, with D perhaps matching TRBD1 (6 bases). The germline V and J ends were trimmed by 7 bases and 5 bases, with 17 bases remaining between them. There are 15 residues in the CDR3. The germline V gene has CDR1 LNHDA and CDR2 SQIVND (reference sequence). The CDR3 bases are TGTGCCAGTACTCCAGGGGCAGCGTGGAATGAAAAACTGTTTTTT. Its protein is CASTPGAAWNEKLFF.

The rearrangement links TRBV11-3 to TRBJ1-1, with 11 nucleotides matching TRBD1. CDR1 and CDR2 from the germline V gene are SGHNT and YENEEA. The V segment lost 5 bases and the J segment 8 bases; nucleotides outside the gene matches: 4. The CDR3 sequence is 13 residues long. CDR3 sequence (DNA): TGTGCCAGCAGCGCCCGGACAGGGGGCGAAGCTTTCTTT. Translating it yields CASSARTGGEAFF. Based on the CDR3 plus reference TRBV11-3 and TRBJ1-1, the full variable domain is EAGVVQSPRYKIIEKKQPVAFWCNPISGHNTLYWYLQNLGQGPELLIRYENEEAVDDSQLPKDRFSAERLKGVDSTLKIQPAELGDSAVYLCASSARTGGEAFFGQGTRLTVV.

The chain recombines TRBV6-5 with TRBJ2-1; 12 positions agree with TRBD2. Germline loops: CDR1 MNHEY, CDR2 SVGAGI. This CDR3 comprises 15 residues. The V and J ends lost 6 bases and 7 bases, in that order; junction bases with no gene match: 7. The CDR3 DNA sequence: TGTGCCAGCAGCTCAGGACTAGCGGGGCAAAATGAGCAGTTCTTC. It translates to CASSSGLAGQNEQFF.

The table lists this clone with a few counts. This sequence joins TRBV2 and TRBJ2-6; D remains unclear. Germline V gene data show CDR1 as SNHLY and CDR2 as FYNNEI. Trimming pared 8 bases from V and 0 bases from J, leaving 8 bases between. This CDR3 contains 14 residues. The CDR3 nucleotides read TGTGCCAGCCTACCTAGCTCTGGGGCCAACGTCCTGACTTTC. Protein: CASLPSSGANVLTF.

Comment on this clone: Other DNA sequences within the sample encode an identical CDR3. The V and J genes are TRBV29-1 and TRBJ2-3, with D possibly being TRBD2 (5 bases). This CDR3 is built from 12 residues. CDR1 and CDR2 from the germline V gene are SQVTM and ANQGSEA. Trimming shortened V by 5 bases and J by 0 bases, and 6 bases separated the two germline ends. The CDR3 loop is CSVSGSTDTQYF. CDR3 DNA sequence: TGCAGCGTTAGCGGAAGCACAGATACGCAGTATTTT.

The rearrangement links TRBV2 to TRBJ2-3; perhaps TRBD2 as D (6 bases). This CDR3 has 15 residues. In germline, CDR1 is SNHLY, CDR2 FYNNEI. V shed 2 bases and J shed 5 bases, with 14 bases lying between them. The CDR3 is CASSEKVLGGDTQYF. The CDR3 coding sequence is TGTGCCAGCAGTGAAAAAGTCCTGGGGGGAGATACGCAGTATTTT.

This clone was found a few times. This CDR3 reads CASSQGVDSAYGYTF. The CDR3 coding sequence is TGCGCCAGCAGCCAAGGGGTGGACAGTGCCTATGGCTACACCTTC. The V call is TRBV4-3, the J call TRBJ1-2; D is perhaps TRBD1 (6 bases). The CDR3 runs 15 residues. Germline values: CDR1 LGHNA, CDR2 YSLEER. The V and J ends lost 1 base and 4 bases respectively, with 13 bases between them.

The genes are TRBV5-1 and TRBJ2-1; TRBD2 matches 10 bases. CDR1 SGHRS and CDR2 YFSETQ come from the germline V gene. The CDR3 loop spans 16 amino acids. After removal of 2 bases from V and 7 bases from J, the junction contained 9 bases not matched to a gene. The CDR3, as DNA: TGCGCCAGCAGCTTCAAGCCCAGCGGGAGGGGAAATGAGCAGTTCTTC. Its protein product is CASSFKPSGRGNEQFF.

The rearrangement joins TRBV11-2 to TRBJ1-1; 10 bases line up with TRBD1. This CDR3 has 16 amino acids. CDR1 and CDR2 (germline): SGHAT, FQNNGV. J lost 5 bases, V lost 6 bases, and 12 bases had no gene match. The CDR3 spells CASRFGGQGWGTEAFF. For the CDR3, the DNA is TGTGCCAGCAGGTTCGGGGGACAGGGGTGGGGAACTGAAGCTTTCTTT. The complete variable domain, with remaining parts taken from reference TRBV11-2 and TRBJ1-1, reads EAGVAQSPRYKIIEKRQSVAFWCNPISGHATLYWYQQILGQGPKLLIQFQNNGVVDDSQLPKDRFSAERLKGVDSTLKIQPAKLEDSAVYLCASRFGGQGWGTEAFFGQGTRLTVV.

J is TRBJ1-5 and V is TRBV6-1; possible D gene TRBD1, 5 bases. CDR3 size: 16 residues. Germline values: CDR1 MNHNS, CDR2 SASEGT. With 3 bases removed from V and 4 bases from J, the gap between germline ends came to 16 bases. CDR3 sequence reads: CASSEGPRQLNQPQHF. Written as DNA, the CDR3 is TGTGCCAGCAGTGAGGGCCCCAGACAGTTAAATCAGCCCCAGCATTTT.

The chain couples TRBV30 to TRBJ1-2; D call uncertain. V was clipped by 0 bases and J by 7 bases, with 6 bases between them. This CDR3 spans 11 amino acids. CDR1 is GTSNPN, CDR2 SVGIG, per germline (reference sequence). For the CDR3, the DNA is TGTGCCTGGAGTGTACTAGTTGGCTACACCTTC. This translates into CAWSVLVGYTF.